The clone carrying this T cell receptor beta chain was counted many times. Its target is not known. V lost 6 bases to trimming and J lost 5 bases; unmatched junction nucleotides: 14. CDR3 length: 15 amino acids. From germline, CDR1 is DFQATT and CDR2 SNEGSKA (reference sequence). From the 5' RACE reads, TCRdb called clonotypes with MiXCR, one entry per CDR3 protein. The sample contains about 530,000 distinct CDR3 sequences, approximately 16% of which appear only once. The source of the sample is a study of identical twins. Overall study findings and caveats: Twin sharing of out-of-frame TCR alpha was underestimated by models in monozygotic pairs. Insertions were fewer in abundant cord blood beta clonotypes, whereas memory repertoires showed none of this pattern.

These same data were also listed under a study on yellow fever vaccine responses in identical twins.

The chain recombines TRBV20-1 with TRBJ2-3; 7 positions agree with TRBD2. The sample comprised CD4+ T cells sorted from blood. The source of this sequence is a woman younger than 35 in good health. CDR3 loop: CSATKTAGVGDTQYF. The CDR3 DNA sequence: TGCAGTGCGACTAAAACGGCGGGGGTGGGAGATACGCAGTATTTT.